Here is one TCR beta chain with its context. Some clones are missing from TCRdb's copy, which holds only in-frame ones; the method was immunoSEQ multiplex PCR. The sample has some 700,000 clones, around 85% seen once. The data stem from a study of shared T cell receptors in the human thymus. The CDR3 contains 16 residues. Germline V gene lookup returns CDR1 LGHNA and CDR2 YSLEER. J lost 9 bases, V lost 5 bases, and 12 bases had no gene match. These data are also associated with another study on human thymus T cells. As that study records: Corrective heart surgery yielded the resections from which the thymus tissue came.

The rearrangement links TRBV4-3 to TRBJ2-1, with 11 bases fitting TRBD2. The sequence was obtained from a girl under two years old with a congenital heart defect. The sequencing sample was made of thymocytes. The CDR3 here is CASSCTVAGGPREQFF. CDR3 DNA sequence: TGCGCCAGCAGCTGCACCGTAGCGGGGGGGCCTCGTGAGCAGTTCTTC.